The clone carrying this T cell receptor (beta chain) was counted between two and nine times. Antigen unknown. The data derive from a study of blood T cells in healthy people across ages. Study outcomes and limitations: The unsorted PBMCs prevented any conclusive comparison of naive versus antigen-experienced cells.

PCR was performed a second time for about 7 to 11 cycles using a sample-barcoded 5' primer and a J-beta primer mix. TCRdb re-called the 5' RACE reads through MiXCR, storing one row per CDR3 protein. The sample records hundreds of thousands of distinct CDR3 sequences, approximately 30% being singletons. Each donor supplied roughly 9.2 milliliters of peripheral blood. The V end lost 5 bases, the J end lost 1 base, and 17 bases lay between the germline ends. Looked up from germline, CDR1 is MNHNY and CDR2 is SVGAGI (reference sequence). The CDR3 spans 16 residues. This chain links TRBV6-6 with TRBJ1-2; D is uncertain. The sequence derives from a woman aged 80 or over in good health. The sample was blood. In DNA, the CDR3 is TGTGCCAGCAGTGGAGGGCAGAACCCCGTTAACTATGGCTACACCTTC. Its translation is CASSGGQNPVNYGYTF.